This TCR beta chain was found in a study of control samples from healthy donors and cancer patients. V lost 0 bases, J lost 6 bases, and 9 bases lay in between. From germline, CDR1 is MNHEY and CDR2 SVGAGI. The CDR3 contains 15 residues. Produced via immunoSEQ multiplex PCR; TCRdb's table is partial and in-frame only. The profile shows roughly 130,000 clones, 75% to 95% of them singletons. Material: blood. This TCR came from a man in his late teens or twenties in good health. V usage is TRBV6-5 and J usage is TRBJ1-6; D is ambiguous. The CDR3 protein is CASSYSEGSNSPLHF. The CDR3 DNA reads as TGTGCCAGCAGTTACTCAGAGGGTTCTAATTCACCCCTCCACTTT.